This TCR beta chain was recovered during a study of T cells in Graves' hyperthyroidism and ophthalmopathy. Findings and caveats of the study: Blood shared most expanded thyroid clonotypes above 0.001. A 13 V-J model separated ophthalmopathy from stable hyperthyroidism.

Ophthalmopathy patients all had a Clinical Activity Score of at least 3, a NOSPECS grade of at least 4 and disease under 3 months old. Diagnoses were established using clinical symptoms, serum thyroxine and TRAb, thyroid ultrasound and orbital computed tomography. The V end was cut by 5 bases, the J end by 3 bases, with 17 bases between. The length of the CDR3 is 15 residues. Looked up from germline, CDR1 is MNHEY and CDR2 is SMNVEV (reference sequence). This clonotype was recorded at least ten times. Its specificity is not known. Researchers took RNA transcripts and amplified the TCR beta CDR3 regions from them. Using the HTBI primer set, a first-round RT-PCR was run on the TCR CDR3. One entry per CDR3 protein, called by TCRdb with MiXCR from the multiplex PCR reads. The profile shows more than 350,000 distinct CDR3 sequences, roughly 15% of them singletons.

This sequence was found in a woman aged 30 to 39 with Graves' ophthalmopathy. The chain recombines TRBV27 with TRBJ2-7; D is undetermined. The sequenced sample consisted of blood. This chain's CDR3 is CASSPPRSTVYEQYF. The DNA of the CDR3 is TGTGCCAGCAGTCCCCCCCGATCAACAGTCTACGAGCAGTACTTC.